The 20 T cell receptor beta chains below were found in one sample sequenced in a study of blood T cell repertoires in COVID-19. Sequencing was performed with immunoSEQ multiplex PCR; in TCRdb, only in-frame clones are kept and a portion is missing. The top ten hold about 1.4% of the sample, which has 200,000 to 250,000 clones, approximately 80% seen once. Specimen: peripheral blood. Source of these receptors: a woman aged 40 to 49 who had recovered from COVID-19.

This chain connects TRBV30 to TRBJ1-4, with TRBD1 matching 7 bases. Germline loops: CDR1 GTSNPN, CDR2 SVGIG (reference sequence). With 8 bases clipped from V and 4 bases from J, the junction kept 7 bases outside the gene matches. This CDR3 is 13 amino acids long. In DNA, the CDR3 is TGTGCCGGTACAGGGGCCATTAATGAAAAACTGTTTTTT. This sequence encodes CAGTGAINEKLFF.

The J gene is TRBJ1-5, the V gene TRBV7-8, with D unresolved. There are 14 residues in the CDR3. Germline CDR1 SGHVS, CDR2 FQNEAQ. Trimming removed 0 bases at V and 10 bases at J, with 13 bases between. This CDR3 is CASSLAQFDIPQHF. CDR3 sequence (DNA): TGTGCCAGCAGCTTAGCGCAGTTCGATATACCCCAGCATTTT.

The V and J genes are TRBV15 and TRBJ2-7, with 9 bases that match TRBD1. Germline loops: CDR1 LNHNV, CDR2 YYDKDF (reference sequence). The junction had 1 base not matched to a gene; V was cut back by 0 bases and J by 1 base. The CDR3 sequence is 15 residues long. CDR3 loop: CATSRDGTGSYEQYF. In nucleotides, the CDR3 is TGTGCCACCAGCAGAGATGGGACAGGGTCCTACGAGCAGTACTTC.

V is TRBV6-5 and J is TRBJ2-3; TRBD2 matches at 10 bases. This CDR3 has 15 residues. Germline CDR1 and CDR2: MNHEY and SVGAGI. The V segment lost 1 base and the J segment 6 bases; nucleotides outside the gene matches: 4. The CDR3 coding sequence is TGTGCCAGCAGTTACTTAGGTAGCGGGGGGGATACGCAGTATTTT. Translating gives CASSYLGSGGDTQYF.

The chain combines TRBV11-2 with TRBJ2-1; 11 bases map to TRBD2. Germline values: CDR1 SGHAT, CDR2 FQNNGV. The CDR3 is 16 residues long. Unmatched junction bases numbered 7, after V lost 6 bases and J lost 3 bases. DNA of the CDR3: TGTGCCAGCAGTGGGTTAGCGGGGGGGCGCTACAATGAGCAGTTCTTC. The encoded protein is CASSGLAGGRYNEQFF.

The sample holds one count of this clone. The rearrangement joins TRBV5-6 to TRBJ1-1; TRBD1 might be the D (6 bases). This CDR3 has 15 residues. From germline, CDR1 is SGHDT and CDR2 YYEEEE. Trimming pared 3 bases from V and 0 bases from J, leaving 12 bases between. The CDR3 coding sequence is TGTGCCAGCAGCTACGCGGACAGCATGAACACTGAAGCTTTCTTT. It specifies CASSYADSMNTEAFF.

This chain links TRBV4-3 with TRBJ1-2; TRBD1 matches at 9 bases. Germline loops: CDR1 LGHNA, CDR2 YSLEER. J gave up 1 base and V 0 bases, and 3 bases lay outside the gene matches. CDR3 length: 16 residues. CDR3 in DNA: TGCGCCAGCAGCCAAGATTTGACAGGGGGTAACTATGGCTACACCTTC. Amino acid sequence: CASSQDLTGGNYGYTF.

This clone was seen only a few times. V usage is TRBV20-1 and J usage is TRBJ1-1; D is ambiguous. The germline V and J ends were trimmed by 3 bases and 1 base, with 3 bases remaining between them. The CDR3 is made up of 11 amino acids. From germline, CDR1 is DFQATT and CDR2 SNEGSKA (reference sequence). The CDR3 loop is CSASRNTEAFF. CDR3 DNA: TGCAGTGCTAGCCGGAACACTGAAGCTTTCTTT.

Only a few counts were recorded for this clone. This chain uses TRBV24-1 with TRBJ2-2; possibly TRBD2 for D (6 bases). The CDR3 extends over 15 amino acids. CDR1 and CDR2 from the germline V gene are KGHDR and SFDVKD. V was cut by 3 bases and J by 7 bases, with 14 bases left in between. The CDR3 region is CATSDGGTLRGELFF. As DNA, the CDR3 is TGTGCCACCAGTGATGGCGGGACCCTCCGCGGGGAGCTGTTTTTT.

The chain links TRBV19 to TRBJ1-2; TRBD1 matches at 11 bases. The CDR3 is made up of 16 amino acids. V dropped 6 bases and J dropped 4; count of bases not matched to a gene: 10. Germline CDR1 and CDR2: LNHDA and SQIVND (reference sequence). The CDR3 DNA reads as TGTGCCAGTAGCGCTGGCGGGACAGGGGGAATCTATGGCTACACCTTC. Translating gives CASSAGGTGGIYGYTF.

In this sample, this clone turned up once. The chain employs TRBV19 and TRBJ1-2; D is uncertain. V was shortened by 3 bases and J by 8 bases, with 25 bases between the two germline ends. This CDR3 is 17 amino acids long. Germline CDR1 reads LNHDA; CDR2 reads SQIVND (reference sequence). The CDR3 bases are TGTGCCAGTAGTATTAAATTGGCGGTCAGCTACCCGGGAGGCTACACCTTC. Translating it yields CASSIKLAVSYPGGYTF.

This CDR3 reads CASSPRPTGNTEAFF. CDR3 bases: TGTGCCAGCTCACCCCGACCGACAGGGAACACTGAAGCTTTCTTT. The chain carries TRBV18 and TRBJ1-1; D is possibly TRBD1 (6 bases). The germline V gene has CDR1 KGHSH and CDR2 LQKENI. V lost 3 bases and J lost 1, with 12 bases in between. CDR3 length: 15 residues.

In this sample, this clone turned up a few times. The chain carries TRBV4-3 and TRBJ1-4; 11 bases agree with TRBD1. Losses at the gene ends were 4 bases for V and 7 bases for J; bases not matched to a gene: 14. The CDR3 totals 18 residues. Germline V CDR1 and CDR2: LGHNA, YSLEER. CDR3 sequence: CASSPLRTGGVLGEKLFF. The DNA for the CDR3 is TGCGCCAGCAGCCCCTTAAGGACAGGGGGCGTTTTAGGTGAAAAACTGTTTTTT.

CDR3 residues: CARSGGTSGTNSSYNEQFF. As DNA, the CDR3 is TGTGCCAGAAGCGGGGGGACTAGCGGGACAAATAGCTCCTACAATGAGCAGTTCTTC. The V gene is TRBV5-3, the J gene TRBJ2-1; the match to TRBD2 covers 13 bases. TRBV5-3 is an ORF, with its function uncertain. Germline trimming cut 4 bases from V and 0 bases from J; bases unmatched to any gene: 10. The CDR3 has 19 amino acids.

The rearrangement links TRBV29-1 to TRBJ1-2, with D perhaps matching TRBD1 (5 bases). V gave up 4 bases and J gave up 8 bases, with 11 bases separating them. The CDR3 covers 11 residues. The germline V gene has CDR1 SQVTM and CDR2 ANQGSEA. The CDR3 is CSVGGNEGYTF. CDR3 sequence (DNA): TGCAGCGTTGGGGGCAACGAGGGCTACACCTTC.

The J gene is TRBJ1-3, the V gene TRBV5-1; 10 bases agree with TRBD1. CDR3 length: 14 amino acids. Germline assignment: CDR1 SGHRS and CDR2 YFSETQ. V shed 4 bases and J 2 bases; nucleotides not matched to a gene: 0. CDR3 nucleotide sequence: TGCGCCAGCAGCGGGACAGGGGCTGGAAACACCATATATTTT. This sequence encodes CASSGTGAGNTIYF.

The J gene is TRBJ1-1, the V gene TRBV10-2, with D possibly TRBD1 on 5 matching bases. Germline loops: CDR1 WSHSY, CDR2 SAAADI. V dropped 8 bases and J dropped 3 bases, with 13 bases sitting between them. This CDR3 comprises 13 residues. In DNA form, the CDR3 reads TGCGCCAGCGCGAGAGGAGGGGACACTGAAGCTTTCTTT. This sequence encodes CASARGGDTEAFF.

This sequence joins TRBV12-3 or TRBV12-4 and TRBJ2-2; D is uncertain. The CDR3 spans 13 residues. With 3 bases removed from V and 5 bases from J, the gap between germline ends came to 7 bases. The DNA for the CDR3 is TGTGCCAGCAGTTTTTTCCGGACCGGGGAGCTGTTTTTT. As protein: CASSFFRTGELFF.

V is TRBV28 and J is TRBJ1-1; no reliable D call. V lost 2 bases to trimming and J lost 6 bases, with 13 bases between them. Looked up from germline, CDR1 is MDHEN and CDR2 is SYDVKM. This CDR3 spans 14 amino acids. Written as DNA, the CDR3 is TGTGCCAGCAGTTTAGGCAACGCGGGGTCTGAAGCTTTCTTT. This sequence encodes CASSLGNAGSEAFF.

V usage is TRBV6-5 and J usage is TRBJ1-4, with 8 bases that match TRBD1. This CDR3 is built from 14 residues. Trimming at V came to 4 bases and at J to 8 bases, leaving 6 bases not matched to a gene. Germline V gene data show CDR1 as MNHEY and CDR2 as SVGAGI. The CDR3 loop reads CASSWRQGREKLFF. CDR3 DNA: TGTGCCAGCAGTTGGAGACAGGGGAGAGAAAAACTGTTTTTT.